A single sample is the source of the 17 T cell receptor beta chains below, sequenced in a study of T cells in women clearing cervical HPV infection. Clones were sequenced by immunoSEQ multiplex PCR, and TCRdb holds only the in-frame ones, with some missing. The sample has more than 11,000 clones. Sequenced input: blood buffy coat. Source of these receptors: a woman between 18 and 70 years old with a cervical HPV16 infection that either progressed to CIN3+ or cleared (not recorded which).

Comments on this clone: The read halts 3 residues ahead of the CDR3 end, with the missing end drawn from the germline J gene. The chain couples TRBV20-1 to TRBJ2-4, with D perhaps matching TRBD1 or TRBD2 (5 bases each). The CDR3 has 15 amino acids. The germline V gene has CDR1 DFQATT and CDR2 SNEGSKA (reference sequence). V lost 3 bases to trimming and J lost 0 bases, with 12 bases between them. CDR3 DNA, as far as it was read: TGCAGTGCTAGCCAGGGAGTACTAGCCAAAAACATT. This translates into CSASQGVLAKNI. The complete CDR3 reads CSASQGVLAKNIQYF.

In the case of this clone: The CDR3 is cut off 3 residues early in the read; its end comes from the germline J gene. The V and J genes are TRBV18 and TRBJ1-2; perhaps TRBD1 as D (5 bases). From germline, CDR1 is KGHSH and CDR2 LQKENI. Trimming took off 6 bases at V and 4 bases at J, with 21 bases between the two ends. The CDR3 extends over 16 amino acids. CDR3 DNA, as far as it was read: TGTGCCAGCTCCCTAAATCGGGACTCTAGCCTCTATGGC. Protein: CASSLNRDSSLYG. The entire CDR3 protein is CASSLNRDSSLYGYTF.

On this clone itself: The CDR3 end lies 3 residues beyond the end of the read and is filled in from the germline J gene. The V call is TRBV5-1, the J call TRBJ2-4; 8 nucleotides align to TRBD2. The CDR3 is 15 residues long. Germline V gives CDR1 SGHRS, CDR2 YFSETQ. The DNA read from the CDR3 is TGCGCCAGCAGCCTTCAACTAGCGGCCCGGGAGACT. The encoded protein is CASSLQLAARET. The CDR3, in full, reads CASSLQLAARETQYF. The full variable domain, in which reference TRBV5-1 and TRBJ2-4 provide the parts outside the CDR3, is KAGVTQTPRYLIKTRGQQVTLSCSPISGHRSVSWYQQTPGQGLQFLFEYFSETQRNKGNFPGRFSGRQFSNSRSEMNVSTLELGDSALYLCASSLQLAARETQYFGAGTRLSVL.

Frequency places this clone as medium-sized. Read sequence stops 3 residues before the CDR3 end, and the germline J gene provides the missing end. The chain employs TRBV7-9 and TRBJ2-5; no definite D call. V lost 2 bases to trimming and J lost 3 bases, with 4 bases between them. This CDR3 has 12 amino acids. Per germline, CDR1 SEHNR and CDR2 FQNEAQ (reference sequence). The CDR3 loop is CASSLQEETQYF. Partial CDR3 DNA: TGTGCCAGCAGCTTACAGGAAGAGACC.

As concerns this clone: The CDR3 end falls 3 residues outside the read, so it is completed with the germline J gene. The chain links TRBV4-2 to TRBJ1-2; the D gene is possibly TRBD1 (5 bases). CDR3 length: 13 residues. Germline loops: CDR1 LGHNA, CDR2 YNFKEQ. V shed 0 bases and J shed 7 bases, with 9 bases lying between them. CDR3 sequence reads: CASSQDGGGGYTF. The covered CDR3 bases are TGTGCCAGCAGCCAAGACGGGGGGGGTGGC.

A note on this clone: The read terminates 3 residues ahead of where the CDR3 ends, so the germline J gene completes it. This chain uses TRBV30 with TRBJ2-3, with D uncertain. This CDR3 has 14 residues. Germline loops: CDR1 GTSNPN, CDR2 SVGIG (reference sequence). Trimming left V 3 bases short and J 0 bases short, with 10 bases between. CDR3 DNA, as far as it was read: TGTGCCTGGAGGGCAGGATTTAGCACAGATACG. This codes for CAWRAGFSTDT. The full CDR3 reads CAWRAGFSTDTQYF.

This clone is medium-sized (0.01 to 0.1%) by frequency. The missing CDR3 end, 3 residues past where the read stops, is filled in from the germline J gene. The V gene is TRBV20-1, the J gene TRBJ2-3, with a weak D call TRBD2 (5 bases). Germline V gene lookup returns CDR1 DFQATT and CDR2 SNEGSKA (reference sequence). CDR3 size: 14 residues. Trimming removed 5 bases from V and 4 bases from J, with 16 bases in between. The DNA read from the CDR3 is TGCAGTGCTCCGCTGAATAGCGCCTCAGATACG. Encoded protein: CSAPLNSASDT. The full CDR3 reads CSAPLNSASDTQYF.

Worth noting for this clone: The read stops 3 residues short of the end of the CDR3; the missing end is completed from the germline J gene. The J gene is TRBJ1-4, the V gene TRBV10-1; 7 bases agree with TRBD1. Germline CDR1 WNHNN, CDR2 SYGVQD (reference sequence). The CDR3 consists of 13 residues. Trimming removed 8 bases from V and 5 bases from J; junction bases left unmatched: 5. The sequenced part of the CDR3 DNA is TGCGCCAGCCCAACAGGGGAGAATGAAAAA. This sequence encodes CASPTGENEK. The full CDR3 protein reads CASPTGENEKLFF.

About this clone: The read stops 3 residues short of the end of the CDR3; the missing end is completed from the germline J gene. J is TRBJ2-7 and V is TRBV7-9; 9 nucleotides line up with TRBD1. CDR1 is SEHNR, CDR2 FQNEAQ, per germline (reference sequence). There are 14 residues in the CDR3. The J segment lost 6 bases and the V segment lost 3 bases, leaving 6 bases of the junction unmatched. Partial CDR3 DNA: TGTGCCAGCAGCTTTAACAGGGGGCATTTCGAG. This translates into CASSFNRGHFE. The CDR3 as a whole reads CASSFNRGHFEQYF.

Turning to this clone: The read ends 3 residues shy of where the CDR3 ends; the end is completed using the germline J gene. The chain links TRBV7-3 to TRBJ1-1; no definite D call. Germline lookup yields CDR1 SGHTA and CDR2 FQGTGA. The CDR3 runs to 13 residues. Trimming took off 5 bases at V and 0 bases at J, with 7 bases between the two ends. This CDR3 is CASSPGMNTEAFF. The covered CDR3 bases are TGTGCCAGCAGCCCCGGTATGAACACTGAA.

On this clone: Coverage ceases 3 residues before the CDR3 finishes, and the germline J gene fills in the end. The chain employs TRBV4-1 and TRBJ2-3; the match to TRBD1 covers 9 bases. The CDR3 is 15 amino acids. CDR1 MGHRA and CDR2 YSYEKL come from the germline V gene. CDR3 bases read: TGCGCCAGCAGTTATACCGGGACAGGGATTCAGCCG. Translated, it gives CASSYTGTGIQP. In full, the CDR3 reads CASSYTGTGIQPQYF.

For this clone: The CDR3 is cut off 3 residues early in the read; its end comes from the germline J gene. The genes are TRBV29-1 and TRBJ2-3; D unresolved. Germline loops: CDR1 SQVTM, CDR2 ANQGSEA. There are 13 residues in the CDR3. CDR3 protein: CSALENSNQPQYF. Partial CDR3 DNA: TGCAGCGCACTCGAAAATAGCAATCAGCCG.

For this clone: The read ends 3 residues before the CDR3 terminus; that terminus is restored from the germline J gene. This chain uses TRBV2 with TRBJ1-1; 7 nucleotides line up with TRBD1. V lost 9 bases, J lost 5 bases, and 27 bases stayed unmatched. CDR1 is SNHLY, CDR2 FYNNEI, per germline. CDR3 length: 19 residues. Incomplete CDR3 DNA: TGTGCCAGACTTCCCGCTCCTTCTGGACAGGTGGGGCCTGGAACTGAA. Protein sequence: CARLPAPSGQVGPGTE. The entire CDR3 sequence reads CARLPAPSGQVGPGTEAFF.

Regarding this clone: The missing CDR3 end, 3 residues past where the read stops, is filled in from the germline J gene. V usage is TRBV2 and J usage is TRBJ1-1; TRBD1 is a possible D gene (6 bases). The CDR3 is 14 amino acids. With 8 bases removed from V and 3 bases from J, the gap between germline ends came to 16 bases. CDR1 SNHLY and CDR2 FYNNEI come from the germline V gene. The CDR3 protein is CASQRTGRDTEAFF. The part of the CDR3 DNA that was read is TGTGCCAGCCAGAGAACAGGGAGGGACACTGAA.

The CDR3 region is CASSLTGAETQYF. The sequenced part of the CDR3 DNA is TGTGCCAGCAGTCTCACAGGCGCCGAGACG. The J gene is TRBJ2-3, the V gene TRBV2, with D tentatively TRBD1 (5 bases). The read terminates 3 residues before the CDR3 end, so the remaining end is supplied by the germline J gene. The CDR3 sequence is 13 residues long. Germline V CDR1 and CDR2: SNHLY, FYNNEI. Complete variable domain (other parts from reference TRBV2 and TRBJ2-3): EPEVTQTPSHQVTQMGQEVILRCVPISNHLYFYWYRQILGQKVEFLVSFYNNEISEKSEIFDDQFSVERPDGSNFTLKIRSTKLEDSAMYFCASSLTGAETQYFGPGTRLTVL.

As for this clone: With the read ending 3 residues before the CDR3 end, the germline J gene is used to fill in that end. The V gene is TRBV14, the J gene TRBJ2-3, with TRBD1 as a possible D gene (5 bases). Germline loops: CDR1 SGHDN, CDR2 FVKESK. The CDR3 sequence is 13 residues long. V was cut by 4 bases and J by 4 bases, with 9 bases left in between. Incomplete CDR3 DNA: TGTGCCAGCAGCCTAGGGGTTGCAGATACG. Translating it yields CASSLGVADT. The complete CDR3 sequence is CASSLGVADTQYF. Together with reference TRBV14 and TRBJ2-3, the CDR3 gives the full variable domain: EAGVTQFPSHSVIEKGQTVTLRCDPISGHDNLYWYRRVMGKEIKFLLHFVKESKQDESGMPNNRFLAERTGGTYSTLKVQPAELEDSGVYFCASSLGVADTQYFGPGTRLTVL.

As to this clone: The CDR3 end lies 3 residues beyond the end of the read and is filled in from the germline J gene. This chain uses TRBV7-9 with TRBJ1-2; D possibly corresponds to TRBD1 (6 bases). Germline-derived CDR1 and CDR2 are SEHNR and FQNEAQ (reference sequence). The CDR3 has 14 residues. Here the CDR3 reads CASSPDSQSYDYTF. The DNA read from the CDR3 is TGTGCCAGCAGCCCGGACAGCCAATCCTACGAC.